The TCR beta chain described here comes from a study of breast tumors, draining lymph nodes, adjacent tissues. TCRdb recomputed calls from the multiplex PCR reads with MiXCR, one row per CDR3 protein. The sample has 190,000 or so distinct CDR3 sequences; roughly 31% are singletons. Samples came from axillary lymph nodes draining the breast cancer. With regard to this clonotype: Antigen specificity is unknown. A much larger clone lies one base from this, so it may be a read error.

Study outcomes and limitations: Compared with lymph nodes, tumors were less diverse; compared with nontumor tissue, more.

The CDR3 consists of 16 residues. Germline V CDR1 and CDR2: LNHDA, SQIVND (reference sequence). Deletions cut 9 bases from V and 1 base from J, with 21 bases between. The sequencing sample was made of axillary lymph node tissue. V is TRBV19 and J is TRBJ1-2; TRBD1 is a possible D gene (6 bases). The receptor was isolated from a female donor with breast cancer. Some clones in this sample may be carry-over from other donors' samples. The CDR3 DNA sequence: TGTGCCAGCGGGCCCCGGACAGCTGCTTTTAACTATGGCTACACCTTC. As protein: CASGPRTAAFNYGYTF.